This T cell receptor (beta chain) was captured in a study of regulatory T cells in long-lasting Graves disease (TCRdb year 2021). Broadly, across the study: Newly diagnosed Graves' disease patients had taken antithyroid drugs for less than 3 months. Patients with persistent Graves' disease were compared with patients with newly diagnosed Graves' disease using TCR sequencing and RNA sequencing of peripheral blood. The study was registered as a clinical trial and conducted in China. TCR sequencing covered 13 persistent and approximately 20 newly diagnosed Graves' disease patients, around 35 samples in total.

What the study reported, not specific to this receptor: A larger number of public clonotypes was shared among persistent patients (around 2,500) than among newly diagnosed patients (around 870). The small sample size was acknowledged by the authors as a limitation that may reduce accuracy. Only the TCR beta chain was sequenced and analyzed. Compared with newly diagnosed patients, patients with persistent Graves' disease had lower TCR Shannon entropy and fewer highly expanded clones, which suggests clonal expansion. Only peripheral blood was studied, because thyroid tissue, the primary lesion, was inaccessible. TRBV28, TRBJ1-2 and TRBJ2-5 were preferentially used in persistent disease, while TRBV20-1 and TRBJ2-1 were favored in newly diagnosed disease.

V and J lose 7 bases and 3 bases, and a span of 12 bases separates them. Sequences MNHNS (CDR1) and SASEGT (CDR2) are obtained from the germline V gene. CDR3 length: 13 amino acids, cysteine to phenylalanine. Only the CDR3 DNA stays, 39 bases, in frame from base 1. The intended sense of this specimen's time point label: newly diagnosed GD, antithyroid drugs for less than 3 months. For both TCR sequencing and RNA sequencing, RNA was extracted from PBMCs in TRIzol. Graves' disease was diagnosed according to American Thyroid Association guidelines. The patients came from an endocrinology department in Xi'an, China. From each patient, nine milliliters of peripheral blood was collected into an EDTA anticoagulant tube. Ficoll Paque Plus density gradient separation was used to isolate PBMCs, and no additional T cell sorting was done. An Agilent 2100 Bioanalyzer and agarose gel were used to assess RNA quality, and a NanoDrop 2000 was used to measure RNA concentration.

There are many counts of this clonotype. Its recognized antigen is unknown. Nothing much larger sits one base from this clone, and base qualities are not available. The receptor library was made with multiplex PCR. The instrument given in TCRdb is Illumina HiSeq 4000. iRepertoire HTBI primers and Arm-PCR amplification of CDR3 regions were used to construct TCR beta libraries. PCR products were gel purified before sequencing. Turning to the authors' computational methods: Across samples, 62 TRBV and 13 to 15 TRBJ segments were identified and used for gene usage analysis of CDR3 amino acid clonotypes. COPE and FqMerger were used to merge the filtered high-quality paired reads into contigs. Contigs were aligned with BLAST to IMGT TRBV, TRBD and TRBJ reference genes, and CDR3 was defined per IMGT. Highly expanded clones were defined as clonotypes with a frequency above 0.1%. Repertoire diversity was measured by Shannon entropy, and V-J evenness by the Gini coefficient. Clonotypes shared by more than one individual were considered public. TCRdb itself trimmed the public reads at Q25 with fastp, ran MiXCR and retained productive beta chains. Each CDR3 protein appears once, grouped with its most common genes and DNA. These V and J calls rely on TCRdb rather than the paper's analysis. The sample records roughly 360,000 distinct CDR3 sequences, 12% of which are singletons. Jointly, the top ten make up 15% to 20% of the sample.

This sample was shared with a second study, whose subject was T cells in Graves' hyperthyroidism and ophthalmopathy. The second study's authors report: Stable Graves' hyperthyroidism was defined as no progression to ophthalmopathy during 18 months of follow-up. Hyperthyroidism patients were newly diagnosed, had a disease duration of under 2 months, and were aged 18 to 65 years. Any patient with an uncontrolled infection, another autoimmune disease, pregnancy or lactation was excluded. Clinical symptoms, serum thyroxine and TRAb, thyroid ultrasound, and orbital computed tomography formed the basis for the diagnoses. For the first round of RT-PCR on the TCR CDR3, the HTBI primer set was used together with the Qiagen OneStep RT-PCR kit. Most expanded thyroid clonotypes (frequency above 0.001) were also detected in blood, suggesting blood repertoires may reflect thyroid immune responses. A 13 V-J signature model separated ophthalmopathy from stable hyperthyroidism, with approximately 87% sensitivity and approximately 81% specificity in cross-validation and 80%/75% in testing. In validation, the model predicted progression to ophthalmopathy a median of 6.5 months before onset, with approximately 71% sensitivity and 72.22% specificity. A discovery cohort of roughly 100 patients, 43 with Graves' ophthalmopathy and 55 to 60 with stable Graves' hyperthyroidism, was used to find distinguishing TCR V-J signatures. Prospective prediction of ophthalmopathy was tested in an independent validation cohort of under 20 hyperthyroidism patients and 15 to 17 patients who later progressed to ophthalmopathy. The approximately 100 discovery patients were randomly divided into training and test sets at a 7:3 ratio. In more than 5 Graves' hyperthyroidism patients, the study also compared T-cell repertoires from thyroid tissue with T-cell repertoires from blood. Once sampling was done, hyperthyroidism patients were given methimazole at a starting dose of 30 mg daily, whereas ophthalmopathy patients were given high-dose intravenous methylprednisolone. Libraries were constructed in a second round of multiplex PCR, after which size selection and purification were performed. The libraries were sequenced on an Illumina HiSeq2000 using paired-end 100 bp reads. SOAPnuke was used to process the raw data, removing reads that contained adapters or uncalled bases, had a mean Phred below 15, or lacked an exact match to the constant primer or identifier. COPE v1.2.5 was used to merge high-quality paired reads, and clonotypes were defined as unique nucleotide sequences. Clonotypes were aligned to IMGT TRBV, TRBD and TRBJ reference segments using MiTCR v1.1. The analysis included only V-J combinations with a frequency above 0.0001, which together covered approximately 99% of the repertoires. A TCS score was defined as the ratio of F50 (clonal expansion) to E x V (chaos), with BLOSUM62-based TCRdist applied between CDR3 peptides within each V-J. Welch's t-statistics and random forest reduced several hundred V-J features to around 14, which were used in a naive Bayes classifier (R e1071). No statistical method was used to fix the sample size in advance, and group allocation was not hidden from the investigators. TCR Vbeta CDR3 sequencing of 120 to 150 peripheral blood samples (over 40 ophthalmopathy, under 80 hyperthyroidism and approximately 17 progressor patients) is reported in the paper.

The specimen was peripheral blood mononuclear cells (PBMCs), collected at new diagnosis, from a patient treated with antithyroid drugs. The sequence links TRBV6-1 to TRBJ1-1; the best D guess is TRBD1, with 6 bases matching. The source of this sequence is a young woman with Graves disease. Donor details come from another sample of the same person, matched by shared clones. The CDR3 region has the sequence CASTEGVDTEAFF. The bases read TGTGCCAGCACCGAGGGGGTGGACACTGAAGCTTTCTTT.